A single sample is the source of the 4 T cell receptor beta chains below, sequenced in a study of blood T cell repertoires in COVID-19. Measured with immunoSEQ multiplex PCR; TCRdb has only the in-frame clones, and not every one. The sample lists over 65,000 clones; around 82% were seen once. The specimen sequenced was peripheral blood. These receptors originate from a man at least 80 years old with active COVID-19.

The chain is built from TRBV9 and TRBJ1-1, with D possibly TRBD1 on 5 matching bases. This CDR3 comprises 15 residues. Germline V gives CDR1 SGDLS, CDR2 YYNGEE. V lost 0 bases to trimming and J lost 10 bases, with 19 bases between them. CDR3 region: CASSVGQQGLEVAFF. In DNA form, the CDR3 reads TGTGCCAGCAGCGTAGGGCAGCAGGGCTTAGAGGTAGCTTTCTTT.

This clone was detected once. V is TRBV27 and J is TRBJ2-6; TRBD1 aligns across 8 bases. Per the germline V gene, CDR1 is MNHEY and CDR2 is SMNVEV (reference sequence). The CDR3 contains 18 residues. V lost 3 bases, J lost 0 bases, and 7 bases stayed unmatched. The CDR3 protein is CASSFQGATNSGANVLTF. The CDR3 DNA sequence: TGTGCCAGCAGTTTTCAGGGGGCGACTAACTCTGGGGCCAACGTCCTGACTTTC.

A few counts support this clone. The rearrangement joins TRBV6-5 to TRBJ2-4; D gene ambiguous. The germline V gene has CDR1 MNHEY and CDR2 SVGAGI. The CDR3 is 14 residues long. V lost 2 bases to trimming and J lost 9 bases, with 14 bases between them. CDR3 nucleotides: TGTGCCAGCAGTTACGGCGAGGAAATAGGCATTCAGTACTTC. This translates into CASSYGEEIGIQYF.

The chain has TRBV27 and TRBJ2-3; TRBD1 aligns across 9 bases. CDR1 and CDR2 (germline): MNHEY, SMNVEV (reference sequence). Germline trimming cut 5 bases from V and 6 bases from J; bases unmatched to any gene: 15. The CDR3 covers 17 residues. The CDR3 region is CASSPTAQGAISDTQYF. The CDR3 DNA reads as TGTGCCAGCAGTCCCACCGCACAGGGGGCGATCAGCGATACGCAGTATTTT.